This T cell receptor (beta chain) stems from a study of monozygotic twins with inflammatory bowel disease. Study-level points and caveats: By inverse Simpson index, TCRbeta diversity was lower in IBD patients than in healthy co-twins. Immunosuppressive treatments were not uniform, and this may have added variability to patient repertoires. Support was absent for any single strong signal or clonotype linked to IBD.

The CDR3 is made up of 17 amino acids. The germline V gene encodes CDR1 MDHEN and CDR2 SYDVKM. Around 3,600 ng of total RNA went into each TCR library. After re-calling the 5' RACE reads, TCRdb lists one entry per CDR3 protein, DNA absent. Found here are approximately 160,000 distinct CDR3 sequences; the top ten clones hold about 7.4%. Note on this clonotype: Its antigen remains unknown.

This chain connects TRBV28 to TRBJ2-3; TCRdb reports TRBD2, a call that lacks DNA to check it against. The material sequenced was blood. This TCR derives from a human donor with ulcerative colitis or Crohn's disease, or a healthy co-twin of an affected twin (not recorded which). This chain's CDR3 is CACTTSGLSRYFYTQYF.